One sample yielded the 12 T cell receptor beta chains listed below, sequenced in a study of identical twins. Each CDR3 protein gets one entry after TCRdb re-called the 5' RACE reads with MiXCR. The top ten clones hold just over 7% of a sample with roughly 350,000 distinct CDR3 sequences, more than 9% of them seen once. This sample was shared with a second study, whose subject was yellow fever vaccine responses in identical twins.

Material for sequencing was CD8+ T cells sorted from blood. These receptors came from a woman younger than 30 in good health.

This clonotype showed up many times. The gene calls are TRBV20-1 and TRBJ1-6, with D uncertain. V lost 3 bases to trimming and J lost 8 bases, with 5 bases between them. Per germline, CDR1 DFQATT and CDR2 SNEGSKA (reference sequence). The CDR3 consists of 11 residues. CDR3 loop: CSAREDSPLHF. CDR3 nucleotide sequence: TGCAGTGCTAGGGAAGATTCACCCCTCCACTTT.

This clonotype occurred a few times. The J gene is TRBJ2-5, the V gene TRBV7-8; perhaps TRBD2 as D (5 bases). Per the germline V gene, CDR1 is SGHVS and CDR2 is FQNEAQ. V was pared by 5 bases and J by 0 bases, with 13 bases between. CDR3 length: 15 amino acids. Here the CDR3 DNA reads TGTGCCAGCAGCAAAGAGGGCGGGTACCAAGAGACCCAGTACTTC. Protein product: CASSKEGGYQETQYF.

This clonotype was picked up a small number of times. V is TRBV7-7 and J is TRBJ2-1, with D perhaps matching TRBD2 (7 bases). Trimming removed 5 bases at V and 8 bases at J, with 13 bases between. The germline gives CDR1 SSHAT, CDR2 FNYEAQ (reference sequence). The CDR3 runs to 13 residues. CDR3 loop: CASSRLGGHEQFF. DNA of the CDR3: TGTGCCAGCAGCCGACTGGGGGGGCATGAGCAGTTCTTC.

The sample holds one count of this clonotype. The gene calls are TRBV7-6 and TRBJ2-3, with D perhaps matching TRBD1 (6 bases). Germline V gives CDR1 SGHVS, CDR2 FNYEAQ. The CDR3 totals 14 residues. V dropped 0 bases and J dropped 5 bases, with 9 bases sitting between them. The CDR3 here is CASSLAGAVDTQYF. CDR3 DNA: TGTGCCAGCAGCTTAGCGGGGGCCGTAGATACGCAGTATTTT.

The chain links TRBV16 to TRBJ1-2; 9 nucleotides agree with TRBD1. J was trimmed by 2 bases and V by 4 bases; bases with no gene match: 5. The length of the CDR3 is 15 residues. Per the germline V gene, CDR1 is KGHSY and CDR2 is FQNENV. Here the CDR3 reads CASSPLGQGNYGYTF. CDR3 bases: TGTGCCAGCAGCCCCTTGGGACAGGGAAACTATGGCTACACCTTC.

The chain links TRBV28 to TRBJ2-7; maybe TRBD1 (5 bases). The germline CDR1 and CDR2 sequences are MDHEN and SYDVKM. V was pared by 5 bases and J by 5 bases, with 16 bases between. The CDR3 contains 14 residues. The CDR3 is CASSGMSGIHEQYV. DNA for the CDR3: TGTGCCAGCAGTGGCATGTCAGGGATCCACGAGCAGTACGTC.

This clonotype was counted only a few times. The chain carries TRBV7-8 and TRBJ2-3, with D maybe TRBD2 (6 bases). The CDR3 sequence is 16 residues long. Trimming removed 4 bases at V and 6 bases at J, with 20 bases between. The V gene's germline CDR1 is SGHVS and CDR2 FQNEAQ. CDR3 amino acids: CASSSPRDGSVDTQYF. The CDR3, as DNA: TGTGCCAGCAGCTCCCCGCGGGACGGGAGCGTGGATACGCAGTATTTT.

This clonotype was observed a handful of times. J is TRBJ2-1 and V is TRBV25-1; TRBD2 matches at 8 bases. Germline V gene lookup returns CDR1 MGHDK and CDR2 SYGVNS. Trimming cost V 4 bases and J 5 bases; bases outside gene matches: 7. The CDR3 runs to 15 residues. The CDR3 sequence is CASSGLAGKNNEQFF. The CDR3 DNA is TGTGCCAGCAGTGGGCTAGCGGGCAAAAACAATGAGCAGTTCTTC.

This clonotype has just a few counts. The CDR3 region has the DNA TGTGCCAGCAGTGAATGGGCAGGTTCCTTAGGTGGGCAGTACTTC. Translating gives CASSEWAGSLGGQYF. The chain combines TRBV6-1 with TRBJ2-7; D is undetermined. CDR3 length equals 15 residues. Trimming removed 2 bases from V and 9 bases from J, with 20 bases in between. The germline CDR1 and CDR2 sequences are MNHNS and SASEGT.

CDR3 sequence: CASSFNPGSYEQYF. The CDR3, as DNA: TGTGCCAGCAGTTTCAATCCGGGATCCTACGAGCAGTACTTC. The V gene is TRBV27, the J gene TRBJ2-7; D may be TRBD2 (5 bases). CDR1 and CDR2 (germline): MNHEY, SMNVEV (reference sequence). The CDR3 length is 14 residues. Trimming left V 3 bases short and J 1 base short, with 10 bases between.

The rearrangement links TRBV15 to TRBJ2-7; D may be TRBD2 (5 bases). Germline CDR1 LNHNV, CDR2 YYDKDF (reference sequence). Trimming took off 1 base at V and 3 bases at J, with 10 bases between the two ends. The CDR3 sequence is 14 residues long. DNA for the CDR3: TGTGCCACCAGCAGAGGAGGGTGGGGCTACGAGCAGTACTTC. Translated, it gives CATSRGGWGYEQYF.

In its sample, this clonotype was seen a few times. V usage is TRBV12-3 or TRBV12-4 and J usage is TRBJ1-5; 9 bases are shared with TRBD1. The CDR3 runs 15 residues. V dropped 6 bases and J dropped 4; count of bases not matched to a gene: 7. The DNA of the CDR3 is TGTGCCAGCAGCCCGGGACAGGGATTTAATCAGCCCCAGCATTTT. It yields the protein CASSPGQGFNQPQHF.